This TCR beta chain is drawn from a study of blood T cell repertoires in COVID-19. V lost 1 base and J 4 bases, leaving 5 bases between the germline ends. In germline, CDR1 is LNHDA, CDR2 SQIVND (reference sequence). The length of the CDR3 is 13 residues. Method: immunoSEQ multiplex PCR; TCRdb's copy keeps in-frame clones and lacks some. Counted here are about 190,000 clones, 65% to 90% occurring once; the ten biggest clones make up 4% to 6.5%. The source of this sequence is an older woman with acute COVID-19. Sequenced sample: PBMCs or T cells enriched from blood (not recorded which). The genes are TRBV19 and TRBJ1-5; D remains ambiguous. CDR3 protein: CASSIAANQPQHF. CDR3 bases: TGTGCCAGTAGTATAGCAGCGAATCAGCCCCAGCATTTT.